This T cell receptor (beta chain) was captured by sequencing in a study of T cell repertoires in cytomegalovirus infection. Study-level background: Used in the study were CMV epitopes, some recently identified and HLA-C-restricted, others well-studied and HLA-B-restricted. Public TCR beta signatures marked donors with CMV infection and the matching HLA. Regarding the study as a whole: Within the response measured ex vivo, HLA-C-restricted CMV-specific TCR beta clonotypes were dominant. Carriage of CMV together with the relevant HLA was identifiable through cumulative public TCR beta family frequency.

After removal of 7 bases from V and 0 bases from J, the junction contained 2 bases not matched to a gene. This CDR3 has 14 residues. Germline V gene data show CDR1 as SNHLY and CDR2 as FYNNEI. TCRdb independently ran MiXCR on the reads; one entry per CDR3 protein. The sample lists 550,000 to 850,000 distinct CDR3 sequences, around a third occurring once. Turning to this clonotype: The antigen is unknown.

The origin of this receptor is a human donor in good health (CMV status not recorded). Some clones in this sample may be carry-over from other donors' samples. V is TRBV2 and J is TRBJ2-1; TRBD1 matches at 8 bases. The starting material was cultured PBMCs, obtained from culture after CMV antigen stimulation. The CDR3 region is CASITGGSYNEQFF. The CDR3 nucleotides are TGTGCCAGCATAACAGGGGGCTCCTACAATGAGCAGTTCTTC.